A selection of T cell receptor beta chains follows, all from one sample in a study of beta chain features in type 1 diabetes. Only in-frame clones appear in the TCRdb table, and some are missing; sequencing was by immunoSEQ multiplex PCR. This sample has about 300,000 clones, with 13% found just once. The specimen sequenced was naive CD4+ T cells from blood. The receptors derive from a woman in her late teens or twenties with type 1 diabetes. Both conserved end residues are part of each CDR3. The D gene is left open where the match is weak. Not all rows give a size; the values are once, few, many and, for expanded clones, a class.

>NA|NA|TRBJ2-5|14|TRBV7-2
CASSYVRVQETQYF
TGTGCCAGCAGCTACGTCAGGGTCCAAGAGACCCAGTACTTC
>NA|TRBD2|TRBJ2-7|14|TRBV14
CASSRLAGPYEQYF
TGTGCCAGCAGCCGACTAGCGGGGCCCTACGAGCAGTACTTC
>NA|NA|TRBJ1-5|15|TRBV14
CASSQGTGSSQPQHF
TGTGCCAGCAGCCAAGGTACAGGGAGCAGTCAGCCCCAGCATTTT
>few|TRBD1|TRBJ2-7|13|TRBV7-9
CASSQRQGNEQYF
TGTGCCAGCAGCCAAAGACAGGGGAACGAGCAGTACTTC
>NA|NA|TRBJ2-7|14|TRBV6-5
CASSYSSAGYEQYF
TGTGCCAGCAGTTACTCGTCGGCAGGATACGAGCAGTACTTC
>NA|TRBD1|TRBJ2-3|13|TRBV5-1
CASVRTGTDTQYF
TGCGCCAGCGTAAGGACAGGTACAGATACGCAGTATTTT
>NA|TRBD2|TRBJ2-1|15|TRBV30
CAWTTGTSAYNEQFF
TGTGCCTGGACCACCGGGACTAGCGCCTACAATGAGCAGTTCTTC
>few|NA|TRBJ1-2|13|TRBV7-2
CASRDTKNYGYTF
TGTGCCAGCAGGGACACAAAAAACTATGGCTACACCTTC
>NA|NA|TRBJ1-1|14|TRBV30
CAVDPWGVNTEAFF
TGTGCCGTGGACCCCTGGGGGGTGAACACTGAAGCTTTCTTT
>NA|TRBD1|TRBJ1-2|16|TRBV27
CASGTYHRGRVYGYTF
TGTGCCAGCGGAACCTACCACAGGGGGCGCGTCTATGGCTACACCTTC
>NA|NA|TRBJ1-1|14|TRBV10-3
CAIRIQGTNTEAFF
TGTGCCATCAGAATTCAGGGGACGAACACTGAAGCTTTCTTT
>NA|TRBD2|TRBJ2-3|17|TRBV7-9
CASSLWASGSPGDTQYF
TGTGCCAGCAGCTTATGGGCTAGCGGGAGCCCCGGGGATACGCAGTATTTT
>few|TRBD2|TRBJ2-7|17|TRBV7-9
CASSLSGPGWGGYEQYF
TGTGCCAGCAGCTTATCTGGCCCGGGTTGGGGGGGCTACGAGCAGTACTTC
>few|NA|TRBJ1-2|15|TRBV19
CASSIRFQGYYGYTF
TGTGCCAGTAGTATCAGGTTTCAGGGATACTATGGCTACACCTTC
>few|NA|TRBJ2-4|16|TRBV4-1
CASSQLRRVVKNIQYF
TGCGCCAGCAGCCAACTTCGCAGGGTTGTCAAAAACATTCAGTACTTC
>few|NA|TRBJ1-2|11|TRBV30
CAWTLSGGYTF
TGTGCCTGGACTTTGAGTGGTGGCTACACCTTC
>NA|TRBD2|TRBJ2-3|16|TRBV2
CASSLGLAGGPDTQYF
TGTGCCAGCAGTTTAGGACTAGCGGGAGGCCCAGATACGCAGTATTTT
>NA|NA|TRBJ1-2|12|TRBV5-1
CASSLTADGYTF
TGCGCCAGCAGCTTGACAGCCGATGGCTACACCTTC
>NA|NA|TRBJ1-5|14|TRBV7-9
CASSSSAGVQPQHF
TGTGCCAGCAGCTCCTCGGCAGGGGTACAGCCCCAGCATTTT
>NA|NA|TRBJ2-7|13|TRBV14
CASSQVGGVEQYF
TGTGCCAGCAGCCAAGTAGGAGGGGTCGAGCAGTACTTC
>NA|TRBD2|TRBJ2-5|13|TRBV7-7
CASRAGAGETQYF
TGTGCCAGCCGGGCGGGAGCAGGGGAGACCCAGTACTTC
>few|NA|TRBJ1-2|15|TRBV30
CAWSVWEGTNYGYTF
TGTGCCTGGAGTGTATGGGAGGGGACTAACTATGGCTACACCTTC
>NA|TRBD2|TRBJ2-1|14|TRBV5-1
CASSLGGSGGEQFF
TGCGCCAGCAGCTTGGGCGGGAGTGGTGGTGAGCAGTTCTTC
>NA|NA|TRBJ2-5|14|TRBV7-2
CASSPSGFKETQYF
TGTGCCAGCAGCCCGAGCGGTTTTAAAGAGACCCAGTACTTC
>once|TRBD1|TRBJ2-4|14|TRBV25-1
CASSPGDRENIQYF
TGTGCCAGCAGTCCCGGGGACAGGGAAAACATTCAGTACTTC